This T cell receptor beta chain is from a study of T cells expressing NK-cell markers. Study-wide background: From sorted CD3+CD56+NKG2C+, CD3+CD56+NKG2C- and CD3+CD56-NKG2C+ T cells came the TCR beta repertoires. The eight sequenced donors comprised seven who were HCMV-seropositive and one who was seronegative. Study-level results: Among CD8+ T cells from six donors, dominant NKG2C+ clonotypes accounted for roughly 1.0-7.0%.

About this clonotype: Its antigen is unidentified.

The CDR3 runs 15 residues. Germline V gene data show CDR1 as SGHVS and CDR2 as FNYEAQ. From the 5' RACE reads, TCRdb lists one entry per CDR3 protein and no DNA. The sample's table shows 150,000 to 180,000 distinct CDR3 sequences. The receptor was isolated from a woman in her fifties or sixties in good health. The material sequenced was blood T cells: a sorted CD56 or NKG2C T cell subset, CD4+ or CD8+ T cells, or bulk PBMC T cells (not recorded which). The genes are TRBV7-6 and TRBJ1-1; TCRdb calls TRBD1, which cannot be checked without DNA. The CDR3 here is CASSPPYGVKTEAFF.